These 7 T cell receptor beta chains were all obtained from the same sample, sequenced in a study of early T cells in non-severe SARS-CoV-2 infection. Each CDR3 protein is one row after TCRdb ran MiXCR on the 5' RACE reads. The data contain approximately 52,000 distinct CDR3 sequences, 8% to 8.5% of them singletons. The sample comprised whole blood. Receptors were obtained from an adult who was a healthcare worker with PCR-confirmed SARS-CoV-2 infection or an uninfected control (not recorded which).

This clonotype was found many times. The CDR3 sequence: CASSWTSGRAEQYF. In DNA, the CDR3 is TGTGCCAGCAGTTGGACTAGCGGGAGGGCCGAGCAGTACTTC. This chain uses TRBV12-3 or TRBV12-4 with TRBJ2-7; 15 nucleotides align to TRBD2. This CDR3 comprises 14 residues. The V gene end was trimmed by 4 bases and the J gene end by 6 bases; junction bases not matched to a gene: 1.

A few counts support this clonotype. The chain joins TRBV7-3 to TRBJ2-3; no reliable D call. V lost 6 bases, J lost 1 base, and 14 bases lay in between. Germline lookup yields CDR1 SGHTA and CDR2 FQGTGA. The CDR3 length is 15 residues. In nucleotides, the CDR3 is TGTGCCAGCAGTCCCGACTTAGCCGGCACAGATACGCAGTATTTT. As protein: CASSPDLAGTDTQYF.

The chain employs TRBV4-1 and TRBJ2-7; weak D call: TRBD1 (6 bases). In germline, CDR1 is MGHRA, CDR2 YSYEKL. The V end lost 0 bases, the J end lost 0 bases, and 12 bases lay between the germline ends. The CDR3 loop spans 16 amino acids. CDR3 sequence: CASSQETGPASYEQYF. The CDR3, as DNA: TGCGCCAGCAGCCAAGAGACAGGACCTGCCTCCTACGAGCAGTACTTC.

At least ten counts were recorded for this clonotype. This rearrangement joins TRBV11-1 to TRBJ2-7, with D tentatively TRBD1 (5 bases). This CDR3 is built from 15 residues. The V gene's germline CDR1 is SGHAT and CDR2 FQDESV (reference sequence). Between the trimmed V and J ends, which lost 5 bases and 0 bases, there was a span of 14 bases. The CDR3 here is CASSARPTASYEQYF. CDR3 DNA sequence: TGTGCCAGCAGCGCGCGACCGACAGCCTCCTACGAGCAGTACTTC.

The V and J genes are TRBV27 and TRBJ1-4, with D uncertain. Trimming left V 1 base short and J 6 bases short, with 9 bases between. Germline V gene data show CDR1 as MNHEY and CDR2 as SMNVEV (reference sequence). This CDR3 has 14 amino acids. The CDR3 DNA follows: TGTGCCAGCAGTTTATGGTCTAGCGATGAAAAACTGTTTTTT. It is translated as CASSLWSSDEKLFF.

This clonotype was recorded at least ten times. The chain employs TRBV5-1 and TRBJ2-7; D unclear. V was cut by 0 bases and J by 7 bases, with 11 bases left in between. The CDR3 loop spans 13 amino acids. Germline values: CDR1 SGHRS, CDR2 YFSETQ. CDR3: CASSLVGPGEQYF. CDR3 DNA: TGCGCCAGCAGCTTGGTCGGTCCAGGAGAGCAGTACTTC. Based on the CDR3 plus reference TRBV5-1 and TRBJ2-7, the full variable domain is KAGVTQTPRYLIKTRGQQVTLSCSPISGHRSVSWYQQTPGQGLQFLFEYFSETQRNKGNFPGRFSGRQFSNSRSEMNVSTLELGDSALYLCASSLVGPGEQYFGPGTRLTVT.

The chain has TRBV20-1 and TRBJ2-1, with D perhaps TRBD1 or TRBD2 (6 bases each). The CDR3 consists of 18 residues. Trimming removed 5 bases from V and 9 bases from J, with 32 bases in between. Germline CDR1 and CDR2: DFQATT and SNEGSKA (reference sequence). The CDR3 nucleotides are TGCAGTGCTCGTCCACAATTCGGGGGCGGTATTAGCAGCACTGAGCAGTTCTTC. Its protein product is CSARPQFGGGISSTEQFF.